Each of the 30 T cell receptor beta chains below was sequenced from the same sample in a study of blood T cell repertoires in COVID-19 (dated by TCRdb to about 2020). Libraries came from the immunoSEQ multiplex PCR assay. What TCRdb holds here is the immuneACCESS table cut down to in-frame rearrangements. Part of the clones is not present; checked against another copy, under half of the missing clones reflect an unresolved V gene, and the others are unexplained. The sample contains over 200,000 clones, roughly 89% of them found a single time. The biggest ten clones account for 5.5% to 8% of the sample. The sequencing sample was made of peripheral blood. Receptor source: a man aged 55 to 70 who had recovered from COVID-19.

V and J are TRBV7-3 and TRBJ2-5, with TRBD2 as a possible D gene (6 bases). Germline CDR1 and CDR2: SGHTA and FQGTGA. The CDR3 is made up of 16 amino acids. Trimming shortened V by 5 bases and J by 1 base, and 17 bases separated the two germline ends. CDR3 sequence reads: CASSPRGSGIQETQYF. The CDR3 nucleotides are TGTGCCAGCAGCCCCCGGGGTAGCGGCATCCAAGAGACCCAGTACTTC.

The chain uses TRBV5-4 and TRBJ1-1; perhaps TRBD1 as D (6 bases). The CDR3 is 14 residues long. V lost 4 bases to trimming and J lost 4 bases, with 14 bases between them. Germline lookup yields CDR1 SGHNT and CDR2 YYREEE (reference sequence). The CDR3 sequence: CASSPRGGSTEAFF. DNA of the CDR3: TGTGCCAGCAGCCCGAGAGGGGGAAGCACTGAAGCTTTCTTT.

V and J are TRBV5-5 and TRBJ2-3, with TRBD1 as a possible D gene (6 bases). The V and J ends lost 4 bases and 7 bases respectively, with 22 bases between them. Germline loops: CDR1 SGHKS, CDR2 YYEKEE (reference sequence). The CDR3 runs to 16 residues. CDR3 amino acids: CASSAGGEAGEHTQYF. The CDR3 nucleotides are TGTGCCAGCAGCGCTGGCGGAGAGGCAGGGGAACATACGCAGTATTTT.

This sequence joins TRBV11-3 and TRBJ1-1; unclear D gene. Germline V gene sequence: CDR1 SGHNT, CDR2 YENEEA. The CDR3 is 14 residues long. V lost 0 bases and J 5 bases, leaving 10 bases between the germline ends. The CDR3 is CASSLEAVGTEAFF. In DNA, the CDR3 is TGTGCCAGCAGCTTAGAAGCGGTAGGTACTGAAGCTTTCTTT.

This rearrangement joins TRBV25-1 to TRBJ2-1, with D hard to call. This CDR3 has 13 residues. From germline, CDR1 is MGHDK and CDR2 SYGVNS. V gave up 5 bases and J gave up 2 bases, with 7 bases separating them. CDR3 nucleotides: TGTGCCAGCAGTCTGAGTGCCTACAATGAGCAGTTCTTC. Residues: CASSLSAYNEQFF.

The V gene is TRBV7-2, the J gene TRBJ2-4; maybe TRBD1 (7 bases). The CDR3 has 14 amino acids. V shed 6 bases and J shed 8 bases, with 17 bases lying between them. Germline V gives CDR1 SGHTA, CDR2 FQGNSA. CDR3 region: CASRSPGGPDIQYF. In DNA, the CDR3 is TGTGCCAGCAGATCTCCAGGGGGGCCGGACATTCAGTACTTC.

The CDR3 is CAWSVLTGVLGGYTF. The CDR3 nucleotides read TGTGCCTGGAGTGTTCTGACAGGAGTTTTGGGTGGCTACACCTTC. This sequence joins TRBV30 and TRBJ1-2, with TRBD1 as a possible D gene (6 bases). V was cut by 0 bases and J by 7 bases, with 18 bases left in between. Germline values: CDR1 GTSNPN, CDR2 SVGIG (reference sequence). This CDR3 has 15 residues.

The genes are TRBV4-3 and TRBJ1-5; 7 nucleotides match TRBD1. V was clipped by 0 bases and J by 6 bases; unmatched bases: 5. Germline lookup yields CDR1 LGHNA and CDR2 YSLEER. The CDR3 has 15 amino acids. Here the CDR3 reads CASSQDRGLIQPQHF. The CDR3 coding sequence is TGCGCCAGCAGCCAAGACAGGGGGTTAATTCAGCCCCAGCATTTT.

The chain recombines TRBV2 with TRBJ1-1; 8 positions match TRBD1. CDR1 SNHLY and CDR2 FYNNEI come from the germline V gene. Unmatched junction bases numbered 12, after V lost 7 bases and J lost 5 bases. CDR3 size: 15 residues. CDR3 nucleotide sequence: TGTGCCAGCATCTTGAGACAGGGGATGGGGACTGAAGCTTTCTTT. Amino acid sequence: CASILRQGMGTEAFF.

V and J are TRBV5-1 and TRBJ2-7, with 12 bases identical to TRBD2. Looked up from germline, CDR1 is SGHRS and CDR2 is YFSETQ. The CDR3 consists of 17 residues. J was trimmed by 6 bases and V by 1 base; bases with no gene match: 11. CDR3 nucleotides: TGCGCCAGCAGCTTGTTGTCGACTAGCGGGAGTCTCCCCGAGCAGTACTTC. It yields the protein CASSLLSTSGSLPEQYF.

J is TRBJ1-1 and V is TRBV4-2; possible D gene TRBD1, 5 bases. This CDR3 region has 13 residues. Germline CDR1 reads LGHNA; CDR2 reads YNFKEQ. V shed 4 bases and J shed 3 bases, with 9 bases lying between them. The CDR3 DNA sequence: TGTGCCAGCAGCCCTTCCAGGGACACTGAAGCTTTCTTT. This sequence encodes CASSPSRDTEAFF.

The V gene is TRBV5-1, the J gene TRBJ2-7, with 10 bases aligning to TRBD1. The CDR3 totals 13 residues. The trim removed 6 bases at V and 2 bases at J, leaving 2 bases unmatched. Germline assignment: CDR1 SGHRS and CDR2 YFSETQ. CDR3 bases: TGCGCCAGCATGGGGACAGGGGCCTACGAGCAGTACTTC. Amino acids: CASMGTGAYEQYF.

The rearrangement uses TRBV19 and TRBJ1-1; D unclear. V lost 3 bases and J 2 bases, leaving 10 bases between the germline ends. Germline CDR1 is LNHDA and CDR2 is SQIVND (reference sequence). The CDR3 runs 14 residues. The CDR3 region has the DNA TGTGCCAGTAGTATTGCGGTTGTAAACACTGAAGCTTTCTTT. It codes for CASSIAVVNTEAFF.

The chain employs TRBV2 and TRBJ1-6; TRBD1 matches at 7 bases. The V gene's germline CDR1 is SNHLY and CDR2 FYNNEI. The ends lost 6 bases at V and 10 bases at J; junction bases unmatched: 6. The CDR3 contains 13 residues. The CDR3 DNA sequence: TGTGCCAGCAGGTCGACAGGGACCTCACCCCTCCACTTT. Translating gives CASRSTGTSPLHF.

This clone appeared a few times. The rearrangement joins TRBV27 to TRBJ1-2, with D perhaps matching TRBD1 (6 bases). CDR3 length equals 14 residues. Germline V gene sequence: CDR1 MNHEY, CDR2 SMNVEV (reference sequence). Trimming took 0 bases from V and 6 from J, leaving 11 bases between them. The CDR3: CASSLSNRADGYTF. CDR3 nucleotide sequence: TGTGCCAGCAGTTTATCGAACAGGGCGGATGGCTACACCTTC.

The V gene is TRBV18, the J gene TRBJ1-1; D is perhaps TRBD1 (6 bases). This CDR3 has 13 amino acids. Trimming pared 0 bases from V and 4 bases from J, leaving 6 bases between. Germline lookup yields CDR1 KGHSH and CDR2 LQKENI. CDR3 sequence (DNA): TGTGCCAGCTCACCACCAGGGGGCACTGAAGCTTTCTTT. It yields the protein CASSPPGGTEAFF.

Here the CDR3 reads CASSYGQGARNEQFF. CDR3 DNA sequence: TGTGCCAGCTCGTACGGACAGGGGGCCAGGAATGAGCAGTTCTTC. The genes are TRBV18 and TRBJ2-1; 11 nucleotides match TRBD1. Looked up from germline, CDR1 is KGHSH and CDR2 is LQKENI. V lost 6 bases to trimming and J lost 7 bases; unmatched junction nucleotides: 8. This CDR3 comprises 15 residues.

The CDR3 protein is CASSTPQGWGSNEQFF. The DNA for the CDR3 is TGTGCCAGTAGTACACCCCAGGGGTGGGGGTCCAATGAGCAGTTCTTC. The chain carries TRBV19 and TRBJ2-1, with a weak D call TRBD1 (6 bases). CDR1 and CDR2 (germline): LNHDA, SQIVND (reference sequence). The CDR3 spans 16 residues. With 4 bases removed from V and 6 bases from J, the gap between germline ends came to 19 bases. The whole variable domain, remainder taken from reference TRBV19 and TRBJ2-1, is DGGITQSPKYLFRKEGQNVTLSCEQNLNHDAMYWYRQDPGQGLRLIYYSQIVNDFQKGDIAEGYSVSREKKESFPLTVTSAQKNPTAFYLCASSTPQGWGSNEQFFGPGTRLTVL.

The rearrangement uses TRBV27 and TRBJ1-2; 7 bases are a match to TRBD1. The CDR3 is 13 residues long. The ends lost 4 bases at V and 4 bases at J; junction bases unmatched: 3. Looked up from germline, CDR1 is MNHEY and CDR2 is SMNVEV (reference sequence). CDR3 in DNA: TGTGCCAGCAGTTGGGGACAGAGCTATGGCTACACCTTC. This encodes CASSWGQSYGYTF.

The V and J genes are TRBV11-2 and TRBJ2-7; D is undetermined. With 2 bases removed from V and 3 bases from J, the gap between germline ends came to 11 bases. Germline V gives CDR1 SGHAT, CDR2 FQNNGV. The CDR3 contains 14 residues. CDR3 sequence: CASSLPASYYEQYF. CDR3 nucleotide sequence: TGTGCCAGCAGCTTACCCGCGTCTTACTACGAGCAGTACTTC. Combining the CDR3 with reference TRBV11-2 and TRBJ2-7 gives the whole variable domain EAGVAQSPRYKIIEKRQSVAFWCNPISGHATLYWYQQILGQGPKLLIQFQNNGVVDDSQLPKDRFSAERLKGVDSTLKIQPAKLEDSAVYLCASSLPASYYEQYFGPGTRLTVT.

The V and J genes are TRBV5-1 and TRBJ2-5; TRBD2 aligns across 9 bases. Per the germline V gene, CDR1 is SGHRS and CDR2 is YFSETQ. CDR3 length: 16 residues. Trimming at V came to 2 bases and at J to 0 bases, leaving 5 bases not matched to a gene. As DNA, the CDR3 is TGCGCCAGCAGCTTCTTACTAGCGGGCAACCAAGAGACCCAGTACTTC. Translated, it gives CASSFLLAGNQETQYF.

The rearrangement joins TRBV6-6 to TRBJ1-2; no definite D call. This CDR3 spans 11 amino acids. Germline CDR1 is MNHNY and CDR2 is SVGAGI (reference sequence). V lost 2 bases and J lost 8, with 6 bases in between. The CDR3 DNA sequence: TGTGCCAGCAGTTACCCACGGGGCTACACCTTC. It yields the protein CASSYPRGYTF.

V is TRBV5-6 and J is TRBJ2-1; 8 nucleotides agree with TRBD1. Germline-derived CDR1 and CDR2 are SGHDT and YYEEEE. The CDR3 is 16 amino acids. V shed 1 base and J 3 bases; nucleotides not matched to a gene: 6. The CDR3 protein is CASSLSGTGYYNEQFF. The CDR3 DNA is TGTGCCAGCAGCTTGTCCGGGACAGGATACTACAATGAGCAGTTCTTC. Using reference TRBV5-6 and TRBJ2-1 for the parts outside the CDR3, the full variable domain is DAGVTQSPTHLIKTRGQQVTLRCSPKSGHDTVSWYQQALGQGPQFIFQYYEEEERQRGNFPDRFSGHQFPNYSSELNVNALLLGDSALYLCASSLSGTGYYNEQFFGPGTRLTVL.

This clone was seen a handful of times. The chain recombines TRBV4-2 with TRBJ2-3; 8 positions match TRBD2. V trimming: 0 bases; J trimming: 4 bases; junction bases outside the gene matches: 12. The CDR3 length is 18 residues. The germline gives CDR1 LGHNA, CDR2 YNFKEQ. DNA for the CDR3: TGTGCCAGCAGCCAAGATCGGGGGATTAGCGGGGTATCAGATACGCAGTATTTT. Translation: CASSQDRGISGVSDTQYF.

The chain has TRBV18 and TRBJ1-5; possibly TRBD1 for D (6 bases). CDR1 and CDR2 from the germline V gene are KGHSH and LQKENI. Trimming left V 3 bases short and J 7 bases short, with 13 bases between. The CDR3 sequence is 14 residues long. CDR3: CASSPPGQNQPQHF. In DNA form, the CDR3 reads TGTGCCAGCTCACCCCCCGGACAGAACCAGCCCCAGCATTTT.

The CDR3 DNA is TGTGCCAGCAATACAGGCTATGAAAAACTGTTTTTT. The encoded protein is CASNTGYEKLFF. The V gene is TRBV6-5, the J gene TRBJ1-4; maybe TRBD1 (5 bases). In germline, CDR1 is MNHEY, CDR2 SVGAGI. The V and J ends lost 7 bases and 6 bases respectively, with 9 bases between them. The CDR3 contains 12 residues.

The chain joins TRBV24-1 to TRBJ2-1; D unresolved. This CDR3 has 15 amino acids. The germline V and J ends were trimmed by 4 bases and 9 bases, with 18 bases remaining between them. Germline V CDR1 and CDR2: KGHDR, SFDVKD. CDR3 in amino acids: CATSEPSTPPGEQFF. The CDR3 DNA sequence: TGTGCCACCAGTGAACCTTCTACCCCCCCGGGTGAGCAGTTCTTC.

The chain has TRBV10-2 and TRBJ1-2; TRBD1 aligns across 7 bases. This CDR3 comprises 13 residues. The ends lost 6 bases at V and 8 bases at J; junction bases unmatched: 9. In germline, CDR1 is WSHSY, CDR2 SAAADI. Written as DNA, the CDR3 is TGCGCCAGCAGGGGGAGGCAGGGGGAAGGCTACACCTTC. This codes for CASRGRQGEGYTF.

The chain carries TRBV28 and TRBJ1-1; 10 bases agree with TRBD1. Per germline, CDR1 MDHEN and CDR2 SYDVKM. This CDR3 region has 12 residues. Unmatched junction bases numbered 4, after V lost 4 bases and J lost 11 bases. CDR3 sequence: CASSWDRGFAFF. The CDR3 bases are TGTGCCAGCAGTTGGGACAGGGGTTTCGCTTTCTTT. Complete variable domain (other parts from reference TRBV28 and TRBJ1-1): DVKVTQSSRYLVKRTGEKVFLECVQDMDHENMFWYRQDPGLGLRLIYFSYDVKMKEKGDIPEGYSVSREKKERFSLILESASTNQTSMYLCASSWDRGFAFFGQGTRLTVV.

The genes are TRBV9 and TRBJ1-3; D is unclear. The length of the CDR3 is 15 residues. Germline loops: CDR1 SGDLS, CDR2 YYNGEE. V was cut by 5 bases and J by 1 base, with 13 bases left in between. The CDR3 DNA follows: TGTGCCAGCAGTGAGGATATTCGGTCTGGAAACACCATATATTTT. Translation gives CASSEDIRSGNTIYF.